These T cell receptor beta chains were read from a single sample in a study of shared clonotypes between healthy human individuals. Using immunoSEQ multiplex PCR, the repertoire was profiled, and TCRdb retains in-frame clones only, with some absent. The sample comprises around 500,000 clones, around 85% of which are singletons, and approximately 12% rests with the top ten. Specimen: PBMCs. The receptors were sampled from a woman in her thirties or forties in good health. Some clones in this sample may be carry-over from other donors' samples. Each CDR3 is given with its conserved first and last residue. The D gene is left open where the match is weak. Clone sizes are given selectively: once, few, many, or a class where the clone is expanded.

v_gene	d_gene	abundance	j_gene	CDR3aa	CDR3nt
TRBV28	TRBD1	-	TRBJ2-6	CASSPRTGSSGANVLTF	TGTGCCAGCAGCCCTAGGACAGGGAGCTCTGGGGCCAACGTCCTGACTTTC
TRBV5-1	-	-	TRBJ1-1	CASSFGQNTEAFF	TGCGCCAGCAGCTTCGGGCAGAACACTGAAGCTTTCTTT
TRBV20-1	-	-	TRBJ2-7	CSAHKNYEQYF	TGCAGTGCTCATAAGAACTACGAGCAGTACTTC
TRBV19	TRBD1	once	TRBJ1-5	CASSKDRIQPQHF	TGTGCCAGTAGCAAGGACAGGATACAGCCCCAGCATTTT
TRBV11-2	-	-	TRBJ2-3	CASSLAASGTDTQYF	TGTGCCAGCAGCTTAGCGGCTAGCGGCACAGATACGCAGTATTTT
TRBV18	-	-	TRBJ2-5	CASSPSQVQETQYF	TGTGCCAGCTCCCCCTCGCAGGTCCAAGAGACCCAGTACTTC
TRBV12-2	-	-	TRBJ2-3	CASRLEGQNSNTQYF	TGTGCAAGTCGCTTAGAGGGACAGAACTCGAATACGCAGTATTTT
TRBV28	-	-	TRBJ2-7	CASSSRAQVSARSYEQYF	TGTGCCAGCAGTTCCCGGGCCCAGGTCAGCGCCCGCTCCTACGAGCAGTACTTC
TRBV30	-	-	TRBJ1-1	CAWRQEVAYTEAFF	TGTGCCTGGAGACAAGAGGTGGCATACACTGAAGCTTTCTTT
TRBV6-6	TRBD2	-	TRBJ2-7	CASSDTSGPSYEQYF	TGTGCCAGCAGTGACACTAGCGGGCCCTCCTACGAGCAGTACTTC
TRBV7-9	-	-	TRBJ2-3	CASSLGLTFTDTQYF	TGTGCCAGCAGCTTAGGTCTCACTTTCACAGATACGCAGTATTTT
TRBV7-8	TRBD1	once	TRBJ1-2	CASSLTGQGDGYTF	TGTGCCAGCAGCTTAACCGGACAGGGGGATGGCTACACCTTC
TRBV30	TRBD2	-	TRBJ2-5	CAWSVQLAGLQETQYF	TGTGCCTGGAGTGTACAACTAGCGGGGCTCCAAGAGACCCAGTACTTC
TRBV10-2	TRBD2	-	TRBJ2-1	CASSELTSGSEQFF	TGCGCCAGCAGTGAGTTGACTAGCGGATCGGAGCAGTTCTTC
TRBV29-1	-	few	TRBJ1-4	CSVEVSGVARKLFF	TGCAGCGTTGAAGTGAGTGGGGTGGCGAGAAAACTGTTTTTT
TRBV4-1	TRBD1	-	TRBJ1-4	CASSQRTGGLDEKLFF	TGCGCCAGCAGCCAACGCACAGGGGGGTTGGATGAAAAACTGTTTTTT
TRBV14	-	many	TRBJ1-4	CASSQGGSEKLFF	TGTGCCAGCAGCCAAGGCGGAAGTGAAAAACTGTTTTTT
TRBV4-3	TRBD2	-	TRBJ2-7	CASSHDPSGEKYF	TGCGCCAGCAGCCACGATCCTAGCGGGGAGAAGTACTTC
TRBV5-1	-	-	TRBJ2-2	CASSLVLGAGELFF	TGCGCCAGCAGCTTGGTACTAGGCGCCGGGGAGCTGTTTTTT
TRBV2	TRBD1	few	TRBJ2-1	CASSGGTGGAYNEQFF	TGTGCCAGCAGTGGGGGGACAGGGGGAGCCTACAATGAGCAGTTCTTC
TRBV7-9	-	-	TRBJ1-1	CASSPGSGAFF	TGTGCCAGCAGCCCGGGGTCGGGAGCTTTCTTT
TRBV18	-	-	TRBJ2-7	CASSPPGSGPYEQYF	TGTGCCAGCTCACCACCGGGGTCAGGACCCTACGAGCAGTACTTC
TRBV10-3	-	-	TRBJ1-1	CASWGNTEAFF	TGTGCCTCCTGGGGGAACACTGAAGCTTTCTTT